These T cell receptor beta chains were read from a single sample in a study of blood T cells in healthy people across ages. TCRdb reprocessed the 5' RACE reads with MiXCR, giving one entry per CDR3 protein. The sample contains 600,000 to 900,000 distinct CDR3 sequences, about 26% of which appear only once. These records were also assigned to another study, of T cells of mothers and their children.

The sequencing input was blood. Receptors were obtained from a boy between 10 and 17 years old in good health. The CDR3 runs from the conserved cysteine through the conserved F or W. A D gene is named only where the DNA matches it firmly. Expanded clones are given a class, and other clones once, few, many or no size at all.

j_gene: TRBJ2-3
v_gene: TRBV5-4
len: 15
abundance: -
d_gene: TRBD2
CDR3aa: CASSYPGLAADTQYF
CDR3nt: TGTGCCAGCAGCTACCCGGGACTAGCGGCAGATACGCAGTATTTT

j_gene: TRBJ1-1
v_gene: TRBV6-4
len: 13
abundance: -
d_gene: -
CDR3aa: CASSPEGGTEAFF
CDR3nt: TGTGCCAGCAGTCCTGAAGGGGGCACTGAAGCTTTCTTT

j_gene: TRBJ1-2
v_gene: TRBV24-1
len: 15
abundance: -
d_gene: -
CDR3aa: CATSDPSVPNYGYTF
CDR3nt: TGTGCCACCAGTGATCCTTCCGTCCCTAACTATGGCTACACCTTC

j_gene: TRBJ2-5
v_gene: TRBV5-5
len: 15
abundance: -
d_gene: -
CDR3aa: CASSSLNRPLETQYF
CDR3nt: TGTGCCAGCAGCTCCCTAAACCGTCCGTTGGAGACCCAGTACTTC

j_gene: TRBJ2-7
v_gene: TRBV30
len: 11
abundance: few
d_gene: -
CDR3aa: CAWSENYEQYF
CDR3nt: TGTGCCTGGAGTGAAAACTACGAGCAGTACTTC

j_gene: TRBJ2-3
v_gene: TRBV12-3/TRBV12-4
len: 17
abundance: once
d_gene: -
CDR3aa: CASSFITMRVIPDTQYF
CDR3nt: TGTGCCAGCAGTTTCATCACAATGAGAGTGATACCAGATACGCAGTATTTT

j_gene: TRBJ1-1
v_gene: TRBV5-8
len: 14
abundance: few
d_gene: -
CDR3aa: CASSLGLTNTEAFF
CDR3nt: TGTGCCAGCAGCTTGGGCCTCACGAACACTGAAGCTTTCTTT

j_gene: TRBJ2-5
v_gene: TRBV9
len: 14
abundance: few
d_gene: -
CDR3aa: CASSVGITQETQYF
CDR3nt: TGTGCCAGCAGCGTAGGAATTACCCAAGAGACCCAGTACTTC

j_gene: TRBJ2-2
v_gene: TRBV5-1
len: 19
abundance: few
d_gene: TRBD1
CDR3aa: CASSGPGQGALLNTGELFF
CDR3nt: TGCGCCAGCAGCGGACCGGGACAGGGGGCCCTGTTGAACACCGGGGAGTTGTTTTTT

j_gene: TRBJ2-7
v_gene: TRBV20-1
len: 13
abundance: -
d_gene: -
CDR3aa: CSARPGVSYEQYF
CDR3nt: TGCAGTGCTAGACCAGGGGTTTCCTACGAGCAGTACTTC